This T cell receptor (beta chain) comes out of a study of OX40 agonist ivuxolimab in advanced cancers. On the study more broadly: Partial responses occurred in three patients (one hepatocellular carcinoma, two cutaneous melanoma).

This clone was recorded once. The antigen is unknown. Profiled with immunoSEQ multiplex PCR; TCRdb holds only in-frame clones, not every one. The sample contains 25,000 to 35,000 clones, roughly 84% of which appear only once. Study-level results: Within 6 weeks, CD4+ and CD8+ blood T cells expanded clonally at 0.1 to 3.0 mg/kg. Expanded peripheral T-cell antigen specificity went undetermined. Patients who responded partially at 0.1-3.0 mg/kg showed clonal expansion ranking among the lowest.

Germline CDR1 reads LGHNA; CDR2 reads YNFKEQ. The V and J ends lost 0 bases and 1 base, in that order; junction bases with no gene match: 4. The length of the CDR3 is 16 residues. This chain links TRBV4-2 with TRBJ2-3, with TRBD2 identical over 7 bases. This receptor was identified in an adult with an advanced solid tumor such as melanoma, head and neck, liver or kidney cancer. The input for sequencing was CD4+ or CD8+ T cells sorted from blood, taken in a trial of the OX40 agonist ivuxolimab. The CDR3 DNA follows: TGTGCCAGCAGCCAAGAGGAAACTAGCGGCACAGATACGCAGTATTTT. Protein: CASSQEETSGTDTQYF.